This T cell receptor (beta chain) was sequenced in a study of blood T cell repertoires in COVID-19. Study-wide context: Material from acute and convalescent COVID-19 was sourced from the United States, Italy and Spain. PBMCs, B-cell-depleted T cells, or T cells were the source of the cDNA or gDNA that made up the material.

The V gene's germline CDR1 is MNHEY and CDR2 SMNVEV (reference sequence). This CDR3 is built from 19 residues. Trimming stripped 0 bases from V and 0 bases from J, with 15 bases between. Original analysis: Quantification of nucleated cells was approximated via reference gene primer amplification. Profiled with immunoSEQ multiplex PCR; TCRdb holds only in-frame clones, not every one. V and J calls and clone size are copied from that table; D and trimming were computed from the DNA. Altogether about 150,000 clones are present, roughly 80% being singletons, with the ten largest covering about 9%. This TCR was recovered from a man aged 50-60 years with active or convalescent COVID-19. The chain recombines TRBV27 with TRBJ2-6; D call uncertain. Sequenced: peripheral blood. The CDR3 spells CASSLSQNRPSSGANVLTF. In DNA form, the CDR3 reads TGTGCCAGCAGTTTATCGCAAAACAGACCGAGCTCTGGGGCCAACGTCCTGACTTTC.